The rows below give T cell receptor beta chains drawn from one sample of a study of beta chain features in type 1 diabetes. Generated by immunoSEQ multiplex PCR, the TCRdb table keeps only in-frame clones and is missing some. The sample yields 200,000 to 250,000 clones, 25% to 30% seen once. The source material was central memory CD4+ T cells from blood. The receptors were sampled from a man under 40 in good health. CDR3s leave out the opening cysteine and the closing phenylalanine or tryptophan. A D gene is named only where the DNA matches it firmly.

TRBJ2-7	TRBV15	TRBD1	ATSRGTGGNEQY
TRBJ2-1	TRBV29-1	TRBD1	SVEVPRGIEQF
TRBJ2-3	TRBV29-1	TRBD1	SVGGQTDTQY
TRBJ2-3	TRBV28	TRBD2	ASSLVLAGFADTQY
TRBJ2-2	TRBV5-4	.	ASSTRGAGELF
TRBJ1-2	TRBV15	.	ATRARGADGYT
TRBJ1-2	TRBV28	.	ATLGHYGYT
TRBJ2-5	TRBV7-2	TRBD2	ASSFGTKGTQY
TRBJ1-5	TRBV19	.	ASSMVDQPQH
TRBJ2-3	TRBV6-5	.	ASSYQLTDTQY
TRBJ2-1	TRBV5-1	TRBD1	ASSLEGQQYNEQF
TRBJ1-2	TRBV7-9	.	ASSLVQGSNYGYT
TRBJ2-5	TRBV13	.	ASSLARLRERETQY
TRBJ1-4	TRBV20-1	.	SARDREGLF
TRBJ2-3	TRBV28	.	ASSSTRDTQY
TRBJ2-5	TRBV18	.	ASSSDGYTPETQY
TRBJ2-3	TRBV9	.	ASSVLMGGSMSTDTQY
TRBJ1-2	TRBV29-1	.	SVRSSNGYT
TRBJ2-7	TRBV28	.	ASSFLLRGPLTYEQY
TRBJ2-1	TRBV7-2	TRBD2	ASSSLAGRPSDEQF